Below are 14 T cell receptor beta chains sequenced from a single sample in a study of T-cell memory formation after mild COVID-19. Each CDR3 protein gets one entry after TCRdb re-called the 5' RACE reads with MiXCR. The sample holds a few hundred thousand distinct CDR3 sequences, 20% to 25% seen once. The sequenced material came from PBMCs or a T cell subset sorted from them (not recorded which). The receptors stem from a man younger than 30 who had mild COVID-19 (a few samples of this study predate the infection). Cell type and time point are not known.

This chain connects TRBV7-9 to TRBJ2-1; tentatively, D is TRBD2 (6 bases). The V gene lost 5 bases and the J gene lost 7 bases, with 21 bases spanning the gap. The CDR3 has 16 residues. The germline V gene has CDR1 SEHNR and CDR2 FQNEAQ (reference sequence). In DNA, the CDR3 is TGTGCCAGCAGCCCCCAGGGCGGGATCGGAGTAAATGAGCAGTTCTTC. Protein product: CASSPQGGIGVNEQFF.

This chain joins TRBV7-2 and TRBJ1-5; the D is unclear. Germline V gene data show CDR1 as SGHTA and CDR2 as FQGNSA. The ends were cut back, 3 bases at V and 1 base at J, with 10 bases in the middle. The CDR3 contains 15 residues. Here the CDR3 DNA reads TGTGCCAGCAGCTTGGAGGAGTCCAGCAATCAGCCCCAGCATTTT. Its protein product is CASSLEESSNQPQHF.

This clonotype was counted only a few times. V usage is TRBV11-2 and J usage is TRBJ2-5; D uncertain. Trimming took off 0 bases at V and 4 bases at J, with 9 bases between the two ends. Germline CDR1 and CDR2: SGHAT and FQNNGV. This CDR3 spans 14 amino acids. CDR3 sequence (DNA): TGTGCCAGCAGCTTAGATCTTAACCGAGAGACCCAGTACTTC. Protein sequence: CASSLDLNRETQYF.

In the case of this clonotype: An end of the junction differs from the germline gene, which may be a read error. The V and J genes are TRBV7-7 and TRBJ1-6, with a tentative D call TRBD1 (5 bases). The CDR3 spans 17 residues. From germline, CDR1 is SSHAT and CDR2 FNYEAQ (reference sequence). CDR3 protein: CASSLPPEGSYNSPLHF. The CDR3 nucleotides read TGTGCTAGCAGCTTACCACCCGAGGGGTCCTATAATTCACCCCTCCACTTT. The full variable domain, with the rest looked up from reference TRBV7-7 and TRBJ1-6, is GAGVSQSPRYKVTKRGQDVTLRCDPISSHATLYWYQQALGQGPEFLTYFNYEAQPDKSGLPSDRFSAERPEGSISTLTIQRTEQRDSAMYRCASSLPPEGSYNSPLHFGNGTRLTVT.

The chain employs TRBV19 and TRBJ2-7, with D tentatively TRBD2 (6 bases). The V end was cut by 4 bases, the J end by 6 bases, with 19 bases between. The CDR3 is 15 residues long. The germline CDR1 and CDR2 sequences are LNHDA and SQIVND (reference sequence). In nucleotides, the CDR3 is TGTGCCAGTAGTACCCCGGGCGGGGCGCCTACCGAGCAGTACTTC. Translation gives CASSTPGGAPTEQYF.

This clonotype was counted between two and nine times. The chain carries TRBV7-2 and TRBJ1-3; 7 positions match TRBD1. Trimming took 7 bases from V and 0 from J; bases not matched to a gene: 3. Germline CDR1 reads SGHTA; CDR2 reads FQGNSA. This CDR3 comprises 14 residues. This chain's CDR3 is CASTQGYSGNTIYF. The CDR3 nucleotides are TGTGCCAGCACACAGGGGTACTCTGGAAACACCATATATTTT. Full variable domain (outside the CDR3, taken from reference TRBV7-2 and TRBJ1-3): GAGVSQSPSNKVTEKGKDVELRCDPISGHTALYWYRQSLGQGLEFLIYFQGNSAPDKSGLPSDRFSAERTGGSVSTLTIQRTQQEDSAVYLCASTQGYSGNTIYFGEGSWLTVV.

The sample holds a few counts of this clonotype. The chain recombines TRBV7-8 with TRBJ2-2; the match to TRBD1 covers 7 bases. The CDR3 spans 18 residues. Germline V CDR1 and CDR2: SGHVS, FQNEAQ. Trimming at V came to 5 bases and at J to 0 bases, leaving 12 bases not matched to a gene. The CDR3 protein is CASSTRTGTVANTGELFF. In DNA form, the CDR3 reads TGTGCCAGCAGCACCCGAACTGGGACAGTCGCGAACACCGGGGAGCTGTTTTTT.

The J gene is TRBJ2-1, the V gene TRBV18; 8 bases align to TRBD1. The CDR3 has 14 amino acids. Trimming removed 3 bases from V and 8 bases from J; junction bases left unmatched: 6. Germline V lookup: CDR1 KGHSH, CDR2 LQKENI. Here the CDR3 reads CASSPMGTGYEQFF. The CDR3 bases are TGTGCCAGCTCACCCATGGGGACAGGCTATGAGCAGTTCTTC. The whole variable domain, filled in from reference TRBV18 and TRBJ2-1, reads NAGVMQNPRHLVRRRGQEARLRCSPMKGHSHVYWYRQLPEEGLKFMVYLQKENIIDESGMPKERFSAEFPKEGPSILRIQQVVRGDSAAYFCASSPMGTGYEQFFGPGTRLTVL.

The CDR3 region is CASRPPVLRTGDTEAFF. The CDR3 DNA follows: TGTGCCAGCAGGCCCCCCGTTCTAAGGACAGGGGACACTGAAGCTTTCTTT. This rearrangement joins TRBV2 to TRBJ1-1; TRBD1 matches at 9 bases. This CDR3 is built from 17 residues. With V trimmed by 6 bases and J by 3 bases, 14 bases remained unmatched. Germline-derived CDR1 and CDR2 are SNHLY and FYNNEI.

This clonotype occurred once. The V call is TRBV15, the J call TRBJ2-2, with no clear D. The CDR3 spans 12 residues. V was clipped by 4 bases and J by 1 base, with 1 base between them. Per germline, CDR1 LNHNV and CDR2 YYDKDF (reference sequence). The CDR3 loop reads CATSKNTGELFF. CDR3 bases: TGTGCCACCAGCAAGAACACCGGGGAGCTGTTTTTT.

In this sample, this clonotype turned up a few times. The chain is built from TRBV20-1 and TRBJ1-6, with 11 positions matching TRBD1. Germline V gene lookup returns CDR1 DFQATT and CDR2 SNEGSKA (reference sequence). V lost 6 bases and J lost 7; bases outside the gene matches: 14. The CDR3 length is 17 residues. CDR3 sequence (DNA): TGCAGTGCATACAGGACAGGGGGCGCGGTTGGAAATTCACCCCTCCACTTT. It translates to CSAYRTGGAVGNSPLHF.

This clonotype occurred a few times. One end of the junction fails to match germline, which may point to a read error. The chain has TRBV7-7 and TRBJ2-2; D may be TRBD2 (6 bases). The germline V gene encodes CDR1 SSHAT and CDR2 FNYEAQ (reference sequence). The CDR3 loop spans 17 amino acids. CDR3 nucleotide sequence: TGTGCTAGCAGCCCGGGGCGGGACCTCGCGAACACCGGGGAGCTGTTTTTT. Translated: CASSPGRDLANTGELFF.

This chain joins TRBV4-3 and TRBJ2-6; no reliable D call. This CDR3 has 14 amino acids. In germline, CDR1 is LGHNA, CDR2 YSLEER. V dropped 3 bases and J dropped 1 base, with 4 bases sitting between them. Written as DNA, the CDR3 is TGCGCCAGCAGCCATAGGTCTGGGGCCAACGTCCTGACTTTC. This codes for CASSHRSGANVLTF.

The sample holds a few counts of this clonotype. The chain links TRBV6-5 to TRBJ2-1; the D gene is possibly TRBD2 (5 bases). V shed 0 bases and J shed 4 bases, with 7 bases lying between them. Germline V gene lookup returns CDR1 MNHEY and CDR2 SVGAGI. The CDR3 consists of 14 residues. The CDR3: CASSYSRGYNEQFF. CDR3 in DNA: TGTGCCAGCAGTTACTCGAGAGGGTACAATGAGCAGTTCTTC.